This TCR beta chain was sequenced in a study of shared clonotypes between healthy human individuals. Study-level information: CD4 naive and memory got three plates each, CD8 naive two, CD8 memory one.

The authors distributed each subset's genomic DNA evenly over several immunoSEQ plates. Profiled with immunoSEQ multiplex PCR; TCRdb holds only in-frame clones, not every one. The data hold over 1.4 million clones, with approximately 97% observed a single time. Comment on this clone: Its antigen remains unidentified.

The study, taken as a whole, reports: Four donors held approximately 4.5% of naive CD4 clonotypes in common.

The CDR3 consists of 13 residues. Germline V lookup: CDR1 LNHDA, CDR2 SQIVND (reference sequence). V was shortened by 4 bases and J by 7 bases, with 14 bases between the two germline ends. This clonotype originated in a man aged 30 to 45 in good health. V usage is TRBV19 and J usage is TRBJ2-7, with D possibly TRBD2 on 5 matching bases. The material sequenced was naive CD4+ T cells sorted from blood. Subset of the sample: CD45RA+ positively selected. CDR3: CASSKTLTGEQYF. The CDR3 DNA reads TGTGCCAGTAGTAAAACCCTCACGGGGGAGCAGTACTTC. Full variable domain (outside the CDR3, taken from reference TRBV19 and TRBJ2-7): DGGITQSPKYLFRKEGQNVTLSCEQNLNHDAMYWYRQDPGQGLRLIYYSQIVNDFQKGDIAEGYSVSREKKESFPLTVTSAQKNPTAFYLCASSKTLTGEQYFGPGTRLTVT.